This T cell receptor (beta chain) was recovered during a study of cytomegalovirus exposure and HLA in healthy donors. Measured with immunoSEQ multiplex PCR; TCRdb has only the in-frame clones, and not every one. The top ten hold almost 1.5% of the sample, which has about 110,000 clones, 70% to 90% seen once. CDR1 is MNHEY and CDR2 is SMNVEV in the germline V gene (reference sequence). Trimming cost V 3 bases and J 0 bases, with 11 bases left between them. This CDR3 region has 15 residues. The donors were members of the validation cohort comprising over a hundred subjects, separate from the roughly 640-subject first cohort. Study outcomes and limitations: The study designated fewer than 200 TCR beta chains cytomegalovirus-associated.

Concerning this clone: Its target is unknown.

This TCR was sampled from a woman under 40 in good health and CMV-seropositive. V and J are TRBV27 and TRBJ1-2; D is ambiguous. Sequences were obtained from PBMCs. CDR3 in DNA: TGTGCCAGCAGTTTTGGCGGGTCTGCTAACTATGGCTACACCTTC. Its translation is CASSFGGSANYGYTF.